The clone carrying this TCR beta chain was counted only a few times. Its antigen is currently unknown. The data stem from a study of CD8 T cells in ankylosing spondylitis. With 5 bases clipped from V and 6 bases from J, the junction kept 9 bases outside the gene matches. The CDR3 consists of 15 residues. From germline, CDR1 is SGDLS and CDR2 YYNGEE. MiXCR was run by TCRdb on the 5' RACE reads, yielding one entry per CDR3 protein. The sample lists around 340,000 distinct CDR3 sequences, approximately 22% occurring once. Study results and caveats: About 8 highly homologous variants made up a TCR beta motif, and this motif appeared characteristic of ankylosing spondylitis blood. The authors reported significant enrichment of disease-linked clones in matched ankylosing spondylitis synovial fluid.

The genes are TRBV9 and TRBJ2-3, with 10 bases fitting TRBD2. The specimen was blood, either unsorted or a sorted T cell fraction (not recorded which). This receptor was obtained from a male donor with ankylosing spondylitis or in good health (not recorded which). The CDR3 region is CASRESGGGADTQYF. In DNA form, the CDR3 reads TGTGCCAGCAGAGAGAGCGGGGGGGGCGCGGATACGCAGTATTTT.